One sample yielded the 26 T cell receptor beta chains listed below, sequenced in a study of T cells in Graves' hyperthyroidism and ophthalmopathy. Amplified TCR beta CDR3 regions derived from RNA transcripts. First-round RT-PCR targeting the TCR CDR3 was performed with the HTBI primer set. MiXCR was run by TCRdb on the multiplex PCR reads, yielding one entry per CDR3 protein. The sample carries about 710,000 distinct CDR3 sequences, roughly 15% recorded once. The sample comprised blood. These receptors were collected from a man aged 18 to 30 with Graves' hyperthyroidism.

This clonotype was seen a handful of times. The J gene is TRBJ2-1, the V gene TRBV3-1; 9 bases are shared with TRBD2. Per the germline V gene, CDR1 is LGHDT and CDR2 is YNNKEL (reference sequence). Trimming at V came to 0 bases and at J to 7 bases, leaving 4 bases not matched to a gene. The CDR3 consists of 15 residues. CDR3 region: CASSQDISGSNEQFF. The DNA of the CDR3 is TGTGCCAGCAGCCAAGATATTAGCGGGAGTAATGAGCAGTTCTTC.

V gene TRBV20-1 combines with J gene TRBJ2-4; D gene ambiguous. V gave up 3 bases and J gave up 6 bases, with 12 bases separating them. This CDR3 is built from 13 residues. From germline, CDR1 is DFQATT and CDR2 SNEGSKA (reference sequence). The CDR3 region is CSASRSAGNIQYF. CDR3 DNA sequence: TGCAGTGCTAGCAGGTCCGCTGGAAACATTCAGTACTTC.

This clonotype showed up just a few times. V is TRBV6-2 or TRBV6-3 and J is TRBJ2-5, with TRBD1 as a possible D gene (5 bases). V was clipped by 3 bases and J by 5 bases, with 10 bases between them. The CDR3 has 13 amino acids. Looked up from germline, CDR1 is MNHEY and CDR2 is SVGEGT. CDR3 sequence (DNA): TGTGCCAGCAGTTATTGGGGCGAGGAGACCCAGTACTTC. Its translation: CASSYWGEETQYF.

The rearrangement joins TRBV2 to TRBJ2-7; possibly TRBD1 for D (6 bases). CDR1 and CDR2 (germline): SNHLY, FYNNEI. The CDR3 is made up of 14 amino acids. Trimming pared 6 bases from V and 1 base from J, leaving 13 bases between. CDR3 nucleotide sequence: TGTGCCAGCAGAACACAGGGCTCATCCTACGAGCAGTACTTC. This codes for CASRTQGSSYEQYF.

The sample holds many counts of this clonotype. This sequence joins TRBV6-1 and TRBJ2-5; possibly TRBD2 for D (6 bases). The V end lost 5 bases, the J end lost 7 bases, and 11 bases lay between the germline ends. Germline V gene sequence: CDR1 MNHNS, CDR2 SASEGT. CDR3 length: 12 amino acids. Here the CDR3 reads CASSPNGGTQYF. The CDR3 DNA is TGTGCCAGCAGTCCCAACGGGGGGACCCAGTACTTC.

This chain links TRBV19 with TRBJ2-1; 7 bases agree with TRBD2. Trimming removed 2 bases from V and 6 bases from J; junction bases left unmatched: 1. This CDR3 has 13 residues. Germline assignment: CDR1 LNHDA and CDR2 SQIVND (reference sequence). The CDR3 region has the DNA TGTGCCAGTAGTATATGGGGGGGCAATGAGCAGTTCTTC. It codes for CASSIWGGNEQFF.

This clonotype was detected ten times or more. V and J are TRBV6-1 and TRBJ2-7, with D perhaps matching TRBD2 (5 bases). Per germline, CDR1 MNHNS and CDR2 SASEGT. The CDR3 sequence is 14 residues long. V gave up 2 bases and J gave up 5 bases, with 13 bases separating them. CDR3 region: CASSERSAGHEQYF. The CDR3 nucleotides read TGTGCCAGCAGTGAAAGGTCGGCGGGCCACGAGCAGTACTTC.

This clonotype was found many times. The CDR3 loop reads CASRVGSEQFF. In DNA, the CDR3 is TGTGCCAGCAGGGTGGGGTCCGAGCAGTTCTTC. This chain connects TRBV28 to TRBJ2-1; D ambiguous. Germline assignment: CDR1 MDHEN and CDR2 SYDVKM. The CDR3 spans 11 residues. Trimming shortened V by 6 bases and J by 10 bases, and 10 bases separated the two germline ends.

This clonotype occurred many times. V and J are TRBV20-1 and TRBJ2-7; 13 bases match TRBD2. The CDR3 is 16 amino acids. Germline loops: CDR1 DFQATT, CDR2 SNEGSKA (reference sequence). The junction had 6 bases not matched to a gene; V was cut back by 2 bases and J by 2 bases. The CDR3 nucleotides are TGCAGTGCTAGACCTGGGACTAGCGGGACCACCTACGAGCAGTACTTC. Amino acid sequence: CSARPGTSGTTYEQYF.

The chain employs TRBV29-1 and TRBJ2-3, with D maybe TRBD2 (7 bases). CDR3 length: 14 amino acids. The germline V and J ends were trimmed by 4 bases and 2 bases, with 13 bases remaining between them. CDR1 and CDR2 (germline): SQVTM, ANQGSEA. The CDR3 loop is CSVVVGGPTDTQYF. CDR3 nucleotides: TGCAGCGTTGTTGTGGGGGGGCCCACAGATACGCAGTATTTT.

This clonotype was counted only a few times. CDR3 amino acids: CASSLYGRVFTDTQYF. The CDR3, as DNA: TGCGCCAGCAGCTTGTATGGGCGAGTTTTCACAGATACGCAGTATTTT. The V and J genes are TRBV5-1 and TRBJ2-3; D is unclear. Germline CDR1 and CDR2: SGHRS and YFSETQ. Trimming took 1 base from V and 2 from J, leaving 14 bases between them. The CDR3 sequence is 16 residues long.

Many counts were recorded for this clonotype. The genes are TRBV20-1 and TRBJ2-6, with D possibly being TRBD2 (5 bases). Germline V CDR1 and CDR2: DFQATT, SNEGSKA (reference sequence). Trimming removed 6 bases at V and 4 bases at J, with 7 bases between. This CDR3 has 12 amino acids. The CDR3 reads CSAASGANVLTF. For the CDR3, the DNA is TGCAGTGCCGCTAGCGGGGCCAACGTCCTGACTTTC.

The CDR3 nucleotides read TGTGCCAGCACCACGGGACAGGGGGTAGAGACCCAGTACTTC. Translated, it gives CASTTGQGVETQYF. The chain combines TRBV2 with TRBJ2-5, with 11 bases aligning to TRBD1. CDR3 length: 14 residues. V dropped 7 bases and J dropped 4; count of bases not matched to a gene: 5. Germline values: CDR1 SNHLY, CDR2 FYNNEI.

This clonotype occurred many times. V is TRBV18 and J is TRBJ1-6, with TRBD1 as a possible D gene (5 bases). The V end was cut by 1 base, the J end by 4 bases, with 5 bases between. CDR3 length: 14 amino acids. Germline assignment: CDR1 KGHSH and CDR2 LQKENI. The CDR3 is CASSPQGYNSPLHF. CDR3 sequence (DNA): TGTGCCAGCTCACCACAGGGGTATAATTCACCCCTCCACTTT.

In this sample, this clonotype turned up many times. The chain uses TRBV2 and TRBJ2-1; tentative D call: TRBD1 (6 bases). Between the trimmed V and J ends, which lost 6 bases and 5 bases, there was a span of 20 bases. The CDR3 length is 16 residues. The germline V gene encodes CDR1 SNHLY and CDR2 FYNNEI. The CDR3 coding sequence is TGTGCCAGCAGCGACCTCACGGGCAAGGGGGACAATGAGCAGTTCTTC. Translated: CASSDLTGKGDNEQFF.

This clonotype was seen repeatedly, ten times or more. The genes are TRBV27 and TRBJ2-7, with 7 positions matching TRBD2. The CDR3 sequence is 15 residues long. Germline loops: CDR1 MNHEY, CDR2 SMNVEV (reference sequence). V lost 2 bases, J lost 0 bases, and 4 bases stayed unmatched. CDR3 sequence (DNA): TGTGCCAGCAGTTTAAGTCTAGCGGCCTCCTACGAGCAGTACTTC. Its protein is CASSLSLAASYEQYF.

V and J are TRBV28 and TRBJ2-2, with 7 bases identical to TRBD1. The CDR3 length is 14 residues. With 3 bases clipped from V and 8 bases from J, the junction kept 6 bases outside the gene matches. Per germline, CDR1 MDHEN and CDR2 SYDVKM. The CDR3 bases are TGTGCCAGCAGTTTGACAGGGCTCCTAGGGGAGCTGTTTTTT. Its translation is CASSLTGLLGELFF.

In this sample, this clonotype turned up many times. This chain uses TRBV28 with TRBJ2-7; TRBD1 aligns across 7 bases. CDR1 is MDHEN, CDR2 SYDVKM, per germline. The V gene end was trimmed by 3 bases and the J gene end by 2 bases; junction bases not matched to a gene: 4. The CDR3 has 14 residues. CDR3 protein: CASSLSGQTYEQYF. In DNA, the CDR3 is TGTGCCAGCAGTTTGTCGGGACAGACCTACGAGCAGTACTTC.

In its sample, this clonotype was seen a few times. The chain joins TRBV28 to TRBJ2-5, with 13 bases aligning to TRBD2. The CDR3 loop spans 19 amino acids. Germline trimming cut 0 bases from V and 4 bases from J; bases unmatched to any gene: 11. Germline CDR1 is MDHEN and CDR2 is SYDVKM. Written as DNA, the CDR3 is TGTGCCAGCAGTTTATGGCCCGGTACTAGCGGGAGGGGAGGAGAGACCCAGTACTTC. Protein product: CASSLWPGTSGRGGETQYF.

Comment on this clonotype: A junction end diverges from the germline sequence, so it may reflect a read error. The chain uses TRBV7-2 and TRBJ2-1, with D tentatively TRBD2 (5 bases). CDR3 length: 17 residues. CDR1 and CDR2 from the germline V gene are SGHTA and FQGNSA. The chain's CDR3 is CASGLMGSGRYDNEQFF. The DNA for the CDR3 is TGTGCCAGCGGCTTAATGGGAAGCGGAAGGTACGACAATGAGCAGTTCTTC.

The gene calls are TRBV9 and TRBJ1-6; 8 bases map to TRBD1. Germline V gene data show CDR1 as SGDLS and CDR2 as YYNGEE. J was trimmed by 5 bases and V by 3 bases; bases with no gene match: 4. This CDR3 region has 15 residues. CDR3 coding DNA: TGTGCCAGCAGCGCTGGACAGGGACATAATTCACCCCTCCACTTT. The encoded protein is CASSAGQGHNSPLHF.

This clonotype was picked up many times. The chain combines TRBV2 with TRBJ2-7; D may correspond to TRBD1 or TRBD2 (6 bases each). The germline CDR1 and CDR2 sequences are SNHLY and FYNNEI. Trimming took 1 base from V and 2 from J, leaving 12 bases between them. The CDR3 is 15 residues long. In DNA, the CDR3 is TGTGCCAGCAGTGAAGAGGGGGGCAAGGCCTACGAGCAGTACTTC. It specifies CASSEEGGKAYEQYF.

This clonotype turned up a few times. This chain connects TRBV30 to TRBJ2-1; unclear D gene. The CDR3 spans 11 residues. Germline lookup yields CDR1 GTSNPN and CDR2 SVGIG (reference sequence). Deletions cut 0 bases from V and 10 bases from J, with 7 bases between. The CDR3 DNA follows: TGTGCCTGGAGTGTAGGGTTAGAGCAGTTCTTC. This codes for CAWSVGLEQFF.

This clonotype was seen repeatedly, ten times or more. The chain is built from TRBV27 and TRBJ2-7; TRBD2 is a possible D gene (5 bases). The CDR3 spans 14 residues. Trimming left V 5 bases short and J 6 bases short, with 17 bases between. Germline assignment: CDR1 MNHEY and CDR2 SMNVEV (reference sequence). The CDR3 coding sequence is TGTGCCAGCAGTCTACGACCCGGAGGTAGCGAGCAGTACTTC. Translating gives CASSLRPGGSEQYF.

The V call is TRBV29-1, the J call TRBJ2-1; 12 bases agree with TRBD2. The germline gives CDR1 SQVTM, CDR2 ANQGSEA. V lost 4 bases and J lost 7; bases outside the gene matches: 26. CDR3 length equals 21 residues. CDR3: CSVVPFPLPDGASGRVNEQFF. Written as DNA, the CDR3 is TGCAGCGTTGTCCCCTTTCCCCTTCCGGATGGGGCTAGCGGGAGGGTAAATGAGCAGTTCTTC.

The genes are TRBV18 and TRBJ2-1, with 11 nucleotides matching TRBD2. Germline values: CDR1 KGHSH, CDR2 LQKENI. The CDR3 runs 16 residues. The V and J ends lost 1 base and 10 bases, in that order; junction bases with no gene match: 9. The CDR3 DNA follows: TGTGCCAGCTCACCACTTACTAGCGGGAGAGCGGAGGAGCAGTTCTTC. Translating gives CASSPLTSGRAEEQFF. Full variable domain (remainder filled in from reference TRBV18 and TRBJ2-1): NAGVMQNPRHLVRRRGQEARLRCSPMKGHSHVYWYRQLPEEGLKFMVYLQKENIIDESGMPKERFSAEFPKEGPSILRIQQVVRGDSAAYFCASSPLTSGRAEEQFFGPGTRLTVL.